A single sample gave rise to the 9 T cell receptor beta chains below, sequenced in a study of blood T cells in healthy people across ages. Combining a sample-barcoded 5' primer with a J-beta primer mix, a second PCR ran for about 7 to 12 cycles. TCRdb re-analysed the 5' RACE reads in MiXCR, keeping a single row per CDR3 protein. This table has approximately 670,000 distinct CDR3 sequences, around two fifths appearing once. The sequenced material came from blood. Receptors originate from an elderly man in good health.

This chain links TRBV6-1 with TRBJ2-7; TRBD1 might be the D (5 bases). Per germline, CDR1 MNHNS and CDR2 SASEGT. V was pared by 6 bases and J by 3 bases, with 15 bases between. The length of the CDR3 is 14 residues. The DNA for the CDR3 is TGTGCCAGCAGCGCCACAGGTGCGAGCTACGAGCAGTACTTC. This encodes CASSATGASYEQYF.

This clonotype was seen more than once but under ten times. This sequence joins TRBV24-1 and TRBJ2-5; 9 bases are shared with TRBD1. Germline CDR1 and CDR2: KGHDR and SFDVKD. Germline trimming cut 4 bases from V and 2 bases from J; bases unmatched to any gene: 7. The CDR3 contains 16 residues. The CDR3 nucleotides are TGTGCCACCAGTGAAACAGGGGGCAAGGGGCAAGAGACCCAGTACTTC. Its protein product is CATSETGGKGQETQYF.

The CDR3 bases are TGTGCCAGCAGAATCTCCCGGGCGGGGGCAGTCACAGATACGCAGTATTTT. Its translation: CASRISRAGAVTDTQYF. V and J are TRBV11-2 and TRBJ2-3, with a weak D call TRBD2 (7 bases). From germline, CDR1 is SGHAT and CDR2 FQNNGV. This CDR3 is 17 amino acids long. V was pared by 6 bases and J by 2 bases, with 21 bases between.

This clonotype was counted a few times. CDR3 bases: TGCAGTGCAACAAGCGGGGGTCCTAGCACAGATACGCAGTATTTT. It is translated as CSATSGGPSTDTQYF. V usage is TRBV20-1 and J usage is TRBJ2-3; TRBD2 agrees at 8 bases. V shed 6 bases, J shed 0 bases, and the junction held 8 bases outside the gene matches. The germline V gene has CDR1 DFQATT and CDR2 SNEGSKA (reference sequence). The CDR3 covers 15 residues.

The CDR3 spells CASSIGGFPHETQYF. The CDR3 DNA sequence: TGTGCCAGCAGTATTGGGGGGTTCCCCCATGAGACCCAGTACTTC. The rearrangement uses TRBV28 and TRBJ2-7; D is perhaps TRBD2 (6 bases). Matching the DNA end better, TRBJ2-5 makes the J call doubtful. Germline V lookup: CDR1 MDHEN, CDR2 SYDVKM. CDR3 length: 15 residues.

This sequence joins TRBV20-1 and TRBJ1-2; D call uncertain. V was shortened by 3 bases and J by 3 bases, with 8 bases between the two germline ends. This CDR3 comprises 12 residues. CDR1 is DFQATT and CDR2 is SNEGSKA in the germline V gene (reference sequence). The CDR3 DNA sequence: TGCAGTGCTAGCTCGACTTACTATGGCTACACCTTC. It yields the protein CSASSTYYGYTF.

The chain has TRBV6-2 or TRBV6-3 and TRBJ2-7, with D possibly being TRBD2 (6 bases). V lost 5 bases to trimming and J lost 2 bases, with 13 bases between them. This CDR3 region has 14 residues. CDR1 is MNHEY, CDR2 SVGEGT, per germline. CDR3 residues: CASSPAGQPYEQYF. The CDR3 DNA reads TGTGCCAGCAGTCCAGCGGGCCAACCCTACGAGCAGTACTTC.

The chain uses TRBV20-1 and TRBJ1-6; tentative D call: TRBD1 (6 bases). This CDR3 has 14 residues. V lost 5 bases, J lost 0 bases, and 8 bases lay in between. The germline V gene encodes CDR1 DFQATT and CDR2 SNEGSKA (reference sequence). The CDR3: CSAQQGSYNSPLHF. The CDR3 DNA reads TGCAGTGCTCAACAGGGCTCCTATAATTCACCCCTCCACTTT.

DNA for the CDR3: TGTGCCAGCAGCGTAGGGGGACAGGCCAAGACCCAGTACTTC. As protein: CASSVGGQAKTQYF. The gene calls are TRBV9 and TRBJ2-5; 8 bases match TRBD1. V was pared by 0 bases and J by 6 bases, with 4 bases of the junction left unmatched. The CDR3 runs 14 residues. CDR1 SGDLS and CDR2 YYNGEE come from the germline V gene.